This TCR beta chain was profiled in a study of regulatory T cells in long-lasting Graves disease. Arm-PCR of CDR3 regions and iRepertoire HTBI primers were the basis on which TCR beta libraries were built. MiXCR was run by TCRdb on the multiplex PCR reads, yielding one entry per CDR3 protein. The table records about 530,000 distinct CDR3 sequences, approximately 16% of them present only once. This CDR3 region has 17 residues. CDR1 LGHDT and CDR2 YNNKEL come from the germline V gene (reference sequence). Specified time point: newly diagnosed GD, antithyroid drugs for less than 3 months. From RNA extracted from PBMCs, the TCR library was made. In addition, the sample was reused for a study of T cells in Graves' hyperthyroidism and ophthalmopathy.

This receptor was identified in a woman aged 35-65 years with Graves disease. The sequencing used peripheral blood mononuclear cells (PBMCs), collected at new diagnosis, from a patient treated with antithyroid drugs. J is TRBJ2-7 and V is TRBV3-1; 7 bases line up with TRBD1. The better agreement between TRBJ2-1 and the DNA end casts doubt on the J call. For the CDR3, the DNA is TGTGCCAGCAGCCAAGACCCCGGGACAGTTCCGGCCTACGAGCAGTTCTTC. Protein product: CASSQDPGTVPAYEQFF.